Below, 19 T cell receptor beta chains from the same sample are listed, as sequenced in a study of blood T cell repertoires in COVID-19 (dated by TCRdb to between 2020 and 2021). Library preparation was by the immunoSEQ multiplex PCR assay. Not all clones reach the TCRdb copy of this immuneACCESS table, which keeps in-frame sequences only. Checked studies attribute under half of the gap to unresolved V genes and leave the rest unexplained. Counted in this sample were about 220,000 clones; approximately 85% of them appeared once. The ten most abundant clones make up 5.2% of the sample. The specimen was peripheral blood. Receptor source: a woman between 65 and 79 years old with COVID-19, enrolled during active disease.

J is TRBJ2-2 and V is TRBV3-1 (or the pseudogene TRBV3-2); 7 bases match TRBD1. The V gene end was trimmed by 0 bases and the J gene end by 6 bases; junction bases not matched to a gene: 7. The CDR3 extends over 16 amino acids. Germline values: CDR1 LGHDT, CDR2 YNNKEL (reference sequence). CDR3 DNA sequence: TGTGCCAGCAGCCAAGATCGCCGACAGGGTTCCGGGGAGCTGTTTTTT. Amino acids: CASSQDRRQGSGELFF.

The J gene is TRBJ1-1, the V gene TRBV27; D is perhaps TRBD1 (6 bases). There are 14 residues in the CDR3. V was clipped by 0 bases and J by 4 bases, with 9 bases between them. CDR1 MNHEY and CDR2 SMNVEV come from the germline V gene (reference sequence). The CDR3, as DNA: TGTGCCAGCAGTTTATCTTCCAGGGGCACTGAAGCTTTCTTT. Protein sequence: CASSLSSRGTEAFF.

J is TRBJ2-5 and V is TRBV7-9, with 7 positions matching TRBD1. The V segment lost 5 bases and the J segment 5 bases; nucleotides outside the gene matches: 11. Looked up from germline, CDR1 is SEHNR and CDR2 is FQNEAQ (reference sequence). The CDR3 runs to 15 residues. DNA for the CDR3: TGTGCCAGCAGCCCTTCAGGGGGAGTGACGGAGACCCAGTACTTC. Its protein product is CASSPSGGVTETQYF.

The chain couples TRBV28 to TRBJ2-7, with TRBD1 identical over 7 bases. Germline V gene lookup returns CDR1 MDHEN and CDR2 SYDVKM. The V gene end was trimmed by 1 base and the J gene end by 3 bases; junction bases not matched to a gene: 6. This CDR3 has 15 residues. Here the CDR3 DNA reads TGTGCCAGCAGTTTATTATCTAGGGGGCTCTACGAGCAGTACTTC. The encoded protein is CASSLLSRGLYEQYF.

The rearrangement joins TRBV6-5 to TRBJ2-1; possible D gene TRBD2, 6 bases. The CDR3 is made up of 16 amino acids. From germline, CDR1 is MNHEY and CDR2 SVGAGI. V shed 1 base and J shed 7 bases, with 17 bases lying between them. The CDR3 DNA follows: TGTGCCAGCAGTTACTATAGCGGCCCGAGAGGAAATGAGCAGTTCTTC. Translated, it gives CASSYYSGPRGNEQFF.

The chain combines TRBV30 with TRBJ1-1, with TRBD1 as a possible D gene (5 bases). CDR1 GTSNPN and CDR2 SVGIG come from the germline V gene (reference sequence). The V gene lost 0 bases and the J gene lost 3 bases, with 17 bases spanning the gap. The CDR3 runs 16 residues. The CDR3 DNA sequence: TGTGCCTGGAGTGTATGGTTAGGGGCCAGGGACACTGAAGCTTTCTTT. It translates to CAWSVWLGARDTEAFF.

The gene calls are TRBV7-8 and TRBJ1-5, with D possibly TRBD1 on 6 matching bases. Germline lookup yields CDR1 SGHVS and CDR2 FQNEAQ. Trimming pared 2 bases from V and 4 bases from J, leaving 12 bases between. The CDR3 runs 15 residues. The DNA for the CDR3 is TGTGCCAGCAGCTTACAGCACAGGGATAATCAGCCCCAGCATTTT. It specifies CASSLQHRDNQPQHF.

The chain has TRBV5-4 and TRBJ2-3; TRBD1 might be the D (5 bases). Trimming took off 1 base at V and 5 bases at J, with 11 bases between the two ends. The length of the CDR3 is 14 residues. Germline V gene lookup returns CDR1 SGHNT and CDR2 YYREEE (reference sequence). CDR3 sequence: CASSLKGAEDTQYF. For the CDR3, the DNA is TGTGCCAGCAGCTTGAAAGGGGCAGAAGATACGCAGTATTTT.

This clone was counted between two and nine times. The chain couples TRBV24-1 to TRBJ1-5; 7 nucleotides align to TRBD1. Trimming cost V 2 bases and J 0 bases; bases outside gene matches: 3. CDR1 KGHDR and CDR2 SFDVKD come from the germline V gene. The CDR3 sequence is 16 residues long. The chain's CDR3 is CATSDSGQYSNQPQHF. The DNA for the CDR3 is TGTGCCACCAGTGATTCGGGACAGTATAGCAATCAGCCCCAGCATTTT.

This sequence joins TRBV6-2 or TRBV6-3 and TRBJ2-2; 11 bases fit TRBD2. Germline CDR1 reads MNHEY; CDR2 reads SVGEGT. V shed 6 bases and J 6 bases; nucleotides not matched to a gene: 12. This CDR3 has 17 amino acids. The CDR3: CASSGGTSGLLSGELFF. The DNA of the CDR3 is TGTGCCAGCAGCGGGGGGACTAGCGGACTCCTCTCCGGGGAGCTGTTTTTT.

The chain carries TRBV27 and TRBJ1-1; D is perhaps TRBD1 (6 bases). The CDR3 sequence is 13 residues long. The germline V gene encodes CDR1 MNHEY and CDR2 SMNVEV (reference sequence). V was shortened by 6 bases and J by 5 bases, with 13 bases between the two germline ends. CDR3 sequence: CASSPYRETEAFF. The CDR3 DNA sequence: TGTGCCAGCAGCCCCTACAGGGAAACTGAAGCTTTCTTT.

Only a few counts were recorded for this clone. The V and J genes are TRBV27 and TRBJ1-4, with D possibly TRBD1 on 5 matching bases. Deletions cut 4 bases from V and 7 bases from J, with 13 bases between. Germline CDR1 is MNHEY and CDR2 is SMNVEV (reference sequence). The CDR3 extends over 14 amino acids. The CDR3 is CASSSPGVGEKLFF. The CDR3 DNA reads TGTGCCAGCAGTTCGCCGGGGGTGGGTGAAAAACTGTTTTTT.

The V and J genes are TRBV3-1 (or the pseudogene TRBV3-2) and TRBJ1-3; D perhaps matches TRBD1 (6 bases). V lost 4 bases and J 0 bases, leaving 13 bases between the germline ends. Germline V gene sequence: CDR1 LGHDT, CDR2 YNNKEL (reference sequence). This CDR3 spans 16 amino acids. CDR3 nucleotides: TGTGCCAGCAGCCCACAGCAGGGGACCTCTGGAAACACCATATATTTT. It specifies CASSPQQGTSGNTIYF.

The chain has TRBV3-1 (or the pseudogene TRBV3-2) and TRBJ1-1; 7 nucleotides match TRBD1. J lost 1 base, V lost 4 bases, and 3 bases had no gene match. The CDR3 length is 14 residues. The germline gives CDR1 LGHDT, CDR2 YNNKEL (reference sequence). CDR3 coding DNA: TGTGCCAGCAGCCTACAGGGGTCGAACACTGAAGCTTTCTTT. The encoded protein is CASSLQGSNTEAFF.

V is TRBV6-5 and J is TRBJ1-4; D ambiguous. The CDR3 is 12 residues long. V gave up 4 bases and J gave up 8 bases, with 8 bases separating them. Germline V gene sequence: CDR1 MNHEY, CDR2 SVGAGI. The CDR3 DNA is TGTGCCAGCAGTTCCCCCGGGGAAAAACTGTTTTTT. This sequence encodes CASSSPGEKLFF.

The chain employs TRBV19 and TRBJ2-6; D is unclear. Germline-derived CDR1 and CDR2 are LNHDA and SQIVND (reference sequence). The CDR3 contains 14 residues. Trimming removed 3 bases at V and 5 bases at J, with 8 bases between. The chain's CDR3 is CASSMGSRANVLTF. As DNA, the CDR3 is TGTGCCAGTAGTATGGGCTCGAGGGCCAACGTCCTGACTTTC.

The chain carries TRBV9 and TRBJ2-2; 13 bases agree with TRBD2. V gave up 4 bases and J gave up 7 bases; unmatched junction bases: 10. CDR3 length equals 17 residues. Germline V CDR1 and CDR2: SGDLS, YYNGEE. The CDR3 reads CASSPRTSGSMGGELFF. The DNA for the CDR3 is TGTGCCAGCAGCCCCAGGACTAGCGGGAGTATGGGCGGGGAGCTGTTTTTT. The whole variable domain, remainder taken from reference TRBV9 and TRBJ2-2, is DSGVTQTPKHLITATGQRVTLRCSPRSGDLSVYWYQQSLDQGLQFLIQYYNGEERAKGNILERFSAQQFPDLHSELNLSSLELGDSALYFCASSPRTSGSMGGELFFGEGSRLTVL.

This clone was observed once. The J gene is TRBJ2-5, the V gene TRBV7-3; 7 bases agree with TRBD1. Trimming took 5 bases from V and 1 from J; bases not matched to a gene: 10. The length of the CDR3 is 16 residues. CDR1 and CDR2 from the germline V gene are SGHTA and FQGTGA. The CDR3 DNA follows: TGTGCCAGCAGCCAATCGGGACAGAGTTTCCAAGAGACCCAGTACTTC. Its translation is CASSQSGQSFQETQYF.

This rearrangement joins TRBV9 to TRBJ2-3; 7 bases are a match to TRBD1. The CDR3 contains 14 residues. Germline V CDR1 and CDR2: SGDLS, YYNGEE. Germline trimming cut 0 bases from V and 7 bases from J; bases unmatched to any gene: 5. The CDR3, as DNA: TGTGCCAGCAGCGTAGAGAAGGGGGCAAATACGCAGTATTTT. Its translation: CASSVEKGANTQYF. Full variable domain (missing parts from reference TRBV9 and TRBJ2-3): DSGVTQTPKHLITATGQRVTLRCSPRSGDLSVYWYQQSLDQGLQFLIQYYNGEERAKGNILERFSAQQFPDLHSELNLSSLELGDSALYFCASSVEKGANTQYFGPGTRLTVL.